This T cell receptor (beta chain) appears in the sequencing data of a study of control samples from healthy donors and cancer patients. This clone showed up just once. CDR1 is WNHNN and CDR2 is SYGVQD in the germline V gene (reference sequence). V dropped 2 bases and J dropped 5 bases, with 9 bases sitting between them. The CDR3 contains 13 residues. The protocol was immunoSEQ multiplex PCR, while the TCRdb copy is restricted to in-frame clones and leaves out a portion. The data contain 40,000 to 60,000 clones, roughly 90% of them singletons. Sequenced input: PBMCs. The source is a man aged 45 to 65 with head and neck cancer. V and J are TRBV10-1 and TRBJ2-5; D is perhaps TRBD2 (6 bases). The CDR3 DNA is TGCGCCAGCAGTGAGAGGAGGGACGAGACCCAGTACTTC. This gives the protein CASSERRDETQYF.